This T cell receptor beta chain came from a study of T cells after yellow fever vaccination. About the study: Preparation of the low-cell-number fractions used SMART-Seq v4 Ultra Low Input. The study, taken as a whole, reports: From the bulk population, abundant clonotypes could contaminate and appear within FACS-sorted repertoires.

Making TCR cDNA involved 5'RACE template switching, which added UMIs and a universal primer site. TCRdb reprocessed the 5' RACE reads via MiXCR and lists one record per CDR3 protein. The sample holds a few hundred thousand distinct CDR3 sequences, roughly 4% seen once. This clonotype was counted ten times or more. The antigen remains unidentified. CDR1 is SGDLS, CDR2 YYNGEE, per germline. This CDR3 has 15 amino acids. Trimming left V 5 bases short and J 2 bases short, with 11 bases between. This receptor was identified in a man between 18 and 35 years old who received the YFV17D yellow fever vaccine. This chain uses TRBV9 with TRBJ1-6, with D uncertain. The sequences come from PBMCs, collected 15 days after the yellow fever booster vaccination. CDR3 protein: CASSLEPTYNSPLHF. The CDR3 region has the DNA TGTGCCAGCAGTCTCGAACCCACCTATAATTCACCCCTCCACTTT.